This section outlines one T cell receptor (beta chain) sequence together with its context. Its antigen is undetermined. These data are taken from a study of T cell responses to AZD1222 COVID-19 vaccine. Clones were read by immunoSEQ multiplex PCR, and TCRdb kept only the in-frame ones, dropping some. The sample shows roughly 120,000 clones, roughly 87% of them seen only once. From germline, CDR1 is SGDLS and CDR2 YYNGEE. Trimming took 3 bases from V and 9 from J; bases not matched to a gene: 12. The CDR3 runs to 15 residues. Points from the study as a whole: Spike was spanned by vaccine-associated CD4 TCRs, with dominance at 160-218 and 743-854. Seropositive status at baseline applied to only five or six AZD1222 recipients.

The chain couples TRBV9 to TRBJ2-3; 8 bases line up with TRBD2. Sample: peripheral blood, taken on day 0 of AZD1222 vaccination. This sequence originates from an adult in good health. CDR3 DNA sequence: TGTGCCAGCAGCGAAGCGGGGGCCCGGTGGTCGACGCAGTATTTT. This gives the protein CASSEAGARWSTQYF.